The clone carrying this T cell receptor (beta chain) was counted between two and nine times. Antigen: not known. This specimen comes from a study of T cells after yellow fever vaccination. Points from the study as a whole: Abundant clonotypes from the bulk population could contaminate FACS-sorted repertoires. The study re-detected most primary-vaccination clones after the booster (96% CD4, roughly 88% CD8). Some clonotypes were seen in both the CD4 and the CD8 compartments. These made up a small share and likely arose from convergent recombination.

In germline, CDR1 is SGHTA, CDR2 FQGNSA. V lost 5 bases, J lost 5 bases, and 24 bases lay in between. This CDR3 contains 17 residues. Template switching by 5'RACE produced TCR cDNA, adding a universal primer site and UMIs. TCRdb passed the 5' RACE reads through MiXCR, listing each CDR3 protein once. The sample has a few hundred thousand distinct CDR3 sequences, approximately 12% seen once; the top ten hold around 3%. The sequencing used CD4+ T cells sorted from PBMCs, collected 15 days after the yellow fever booster vaccination. J is TRBJ1-2 and V is TRBV7-2; TRBD1 might be the D (6 bases). This receptor was taken from a man in his late teens or twenties who received the YFV17D yellow fever vaccine. For the CDR3, the DNA is TGTGCCAGCAGCCCCCCCGGGGGGCGATTCCTGGGGTATGGCTACACCTTC. This codes for CASSPPGGRFLGYGYTF.